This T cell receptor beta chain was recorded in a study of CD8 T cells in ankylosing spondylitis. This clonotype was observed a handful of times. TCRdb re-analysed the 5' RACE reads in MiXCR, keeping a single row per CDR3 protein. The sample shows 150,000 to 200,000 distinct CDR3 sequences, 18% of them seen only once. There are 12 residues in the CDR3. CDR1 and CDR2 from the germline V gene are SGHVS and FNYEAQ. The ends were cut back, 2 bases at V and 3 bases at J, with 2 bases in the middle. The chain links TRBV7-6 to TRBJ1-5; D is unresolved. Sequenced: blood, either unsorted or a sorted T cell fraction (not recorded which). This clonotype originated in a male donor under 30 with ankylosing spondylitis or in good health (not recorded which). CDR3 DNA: TGTGCCAGCAGCTTACTCAATCAGCCCCAGCATTTT. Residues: CASSLLNQPQHF.